A single sample gave rise to the 27 T cell receptor beta chains below, sequenced in a study of T cells in Graves' hyperthyroidism and ophthalmopathy. RNA transcripts provided the source from which TCR beta CDR3 regions were amplified. A set of HTBI primers served as the primers for a first-round RT-PCR of the TCR CDR3. In TCRdb, the multiplex PCR reads were re-called with MiXCR into one record per CDR3 protein. The sample lists 600,000 or so distinct CDR3 sequences; around 15% were seen once. Material for sequencing was blood. The source is a woman in her forties or fifties with Graves' ophthalmopathy.

This clonotype came up many times. V usage is TRBV12-3 or TRBV12-4 and J usage is TRBJ1-6; no clear D gene. The CDR3 runs to 14 residues. The V and J ends lost 4 bases and 5 bases respectively, with 9 bases between them. The chain's CDR3 is CASSSDGNNSPLHF. The CDR3 bases are TGTGCCAGCAGTTCGGACGGAAATAATTCACCCCTCCACTTT.

The table lists this clonotype with a few counts. The chain uses TRBV5-6 and TRBJ1-4, with a weak D call TRBD1 (5 bases). Between the trimmed V and J ends, which lost 3 bases and 4 bases, there was a span of 13 bases. The CDR3 extends over 15 amino acids. From germline, CDR1 is SGHDT and CDR2 YYEEEE. CDR3 protein: CASSSTGADNEKLFF. The CDR3 region has the DNA TGTGCCAGCAGCTCCACCGGGGCCGATAATGAAAAACTGTTTTTT.

The rearrangement uses TRBV2 and TRBJ2-3; 7 bases map to TRBD2. Germline values: CDR1 SNHLY, CDR2 FYNNEI. This CDR3 has 17 amino acids. Unmatched junction bases numbered 13, after V lost 2 bases and J lost 5 bases. As DNA, the CDR3 is TGTGCCAGCAGTGAAAGAGGGCGGGAGAATCCGGGAGATACGCAGTATTTT. It is translated as CASSERGRENPGDTQYF.

This clonotype came up a few times. V usage is TRBV5-1 and J usage is TRBJ2-1; possibly TRBD2 for D (5 bases). The V end lost 4 bases, the J end lost 8 bases, and 13 bases lay between the germline ends. CDR1 and CDR2 from the germline V gene are SGHRS and YFSETQ. The CDR3 covers 13 residues. CDR3 protein: CASSPLASDEQFF. CDR3 in DNA: TGCGCCAGCAGCCCCTTAGCGAGCGATGAGCAGTTCTTC.

In its sample, this clonotype was seen many times. The chain links TRBV11-3 to TRBJ1-1; D call uncertain. With 5 bases removed from V and 5 bases from J, the gap between germline ends came to 12 bases. Germline assignment: CDR1 SGHNT and CDR2 YENEEA. CDR3 length: 13 amino acids. CDR3 sequence: CASSLVKGTEAFF. The CDR3 DNA reads as TGTGCCAGCAGCCTTGTAAAAGGAACTGAAGCTTTCTTT.

This clonotype was detected many times. The genes are TRBV6-1 and TRBJ1-1; possible D gene TRBD1, 6 bases. From germline, CDR1 is MNHNS and CDR2 SASEGT. Trimming cost V 4 bases and J 4 bases, with 13 bases left between them. The CDR3 contains 14 residues. CDR3 bases: TGTGCCAGCAGTGTACGGAGGGGGACCACTGAAGCTTTCTTT. It is translated as CASSVRRGTTEAFF.

At least ten counts were recorded for this clonotype. The chain combines TRBV28 with TRBJ2-1; 12 nucleotides align to TRBD2. From germline, CDR1 is MDHEN and CDR2 SYDVKM. The CDR3 covers 15 residues. V gave up 6 bases and J gave up 5 bases; unmatched junction bases: 5. The CDR3 DNA reads as TGTGCCAGCAGGACTAGCGGGAGAAGGGACAATGAGCAGTTCTTC. The encoded protein is CASRTSGRRDNEQFF. Complete variable domain (other parts from reference TRBV28 and TRBJ2-1): DVKVTQSSRYLVKRTGEKVFLECVQDMDHENMFWYRQDPGLGLRLIYFSYDVKMKEKGDIPEGYSVSREKKERFSLILESASTNQTSMYLCASRTSGRRDNEQFFGPGTRLTVL.

The rearrangement joins TRBV25-1 to TRBJ2-7; 10 bases fit TRBD1. CDR1 and CDR2 from the germline V gene are MGHDK and SYGVNS. J lost 6 bases, V lost 4 bases, and 12 bases had no gene match. The CDR3 is made up of 16 amino acids. CDR3 residues: CASSGFSGQGLFEQYF. The CDR3 region has the DNA TGTGCCAGCAGTGGTTTCTCGGGACAGGGGCTATTCGAGCAGTACTTC.

This rearrangement joins TRBV13 to TRBJ2-7; TRBD1 matches 7 bases. V lost 4 bases, J lost 6 bases, and 9 bases stayed unmatched. Germline V gives CDR1 PRHDT, CDR2 FYEKMQ (reference sequence). The CDR3 runs 14 residues. The CDR3 sequence: CASSSSTGFREQYF. In DNA, the CDR3 is TGTGCCAGCAGCTCCTCGACAGGGTTCCGCGAGCAGTACTTC.

The chain combines TRBV19 with TRBJ2-2; the D gene is possibly TRBD2 (6 bases). The CDR3 contains 17 residues. Deletions cut 5 bases from V and 1 base from J, with 17 bases between. Germline assignment: CDR1 LNHDA and CDR2 SQIVND (reference sequence). CDR3 DNA sequence: TGTGCCAGTAGTTTCTTGTCGGCGGGAAAGAACACCGGGGAGCTGTTTTTT. Translation: CASSFLSAGKNTGELFF.

The table lists this clonotype with many counts. This chain joins TRBV12-3 or TRBV12-4 and TRBJ1-1, with a tentative D call TRBD1 (6 bases). V was pared by 5 bases and J by 0 bases, with 10 bases between. CDR3 size: 14 residues. The CDR3 sequence is CASSLGTLNTEAFF. The CDR3, as DNA: TGTGCCAGCAGTCTAGGGACATTGAACACTGAAGCTTTCTTT.

This clonotype came up many times. The J gene is TRBJ2-5, the V gene TRBV9, with 9 bases fitting TRBD1. Germline-derived CDR1 and CDR2 are SGDLS and YYNGEE. V trimming: 0 bases; J trimming: 6 bases; junction bases outside the gene matches: 6. The CDR3 contains 15 residues. The CDR3 nucleotides are TGTGCCAGCAGCGTAGAGGGAGGACAGGGGAAGACCCAGTACTTC. Its protein is CASSVEGGQGKTQYF.

There are many counts of this clonotype. This chain joins TRBV6-2 or TRBV6-3 and TRBJ1-5; possibly TRBD1 for D (6 bases). V was shortened by 6 bases and J by 4 bases, with 19 bases between the two germline ends. CDR3 length: 16 amino acids. Germline values: CDR1 MNHEY, CDR2 SVGEGT. Here the CDR3 DNA reads TGTGCCAGCAGCCCGATTATGACAGGACGAAATCAGCCCCAGCATTTT. It yields the protein CASSPIMTGRNQPQHF.

The CDR3 protein is CASRGQGAVDTEAFF. The CDR3 DNA follows: TGTGCCAGCAGGGGACAGGGGGCAGTGGACACTGAAGCTTTCTTT. The chain is built from TRBV27 and TRBJ1-1, with 12 nucleotides matching TRBD1. CDR3 length: 15 residues. Per germline, CDR1 MNHEY and CDR2 SMNVEV (reference sequence). V shed 6 bases, J shed 3 bases, and the junction held 5 bases outside the gene matches.

This clonotype has more than one count but fewer than ten. The genes are TRBV6-2 or TRBV6-3 and TRBJ2-7; no definite D call. This CDR3 has 14 amino acids. V shed 10 bases and J shed 6 bases, with 22 bases lying between them. The germline V gene encodes CDR1 MNHEY and CDR2 SVGEGT. The DNA of the CDR3 is TGTGCCATCTCCCCCCTGGGCGAGATTGGCGAGCAGTACTTC. Its translation: CAISPLGEIGEQYF.

The chain uses TRBV24-1 and TRBJ2-2, with TRBD1 as a possible D gene (6 bases). The V and J ends lost 7 bases and 0 bases respectively, with 14 bases between them. The germline V gene encodes CDR1 KGHDR and CDR2 SFDVKD. This CDR3 is 16 amino acids long. The CDR3 nucleotides read TGTGCCACCAGCCAACCGGGACAAACGAACACCGGGGAGCTGTTTTTT. The encoded protein is CATSQPGQTNTGELFF.

This clonotype was seen at least ten times. The chain is built from TRBV4-3 and TRBJ2-7, with a tentative D call TRBD2 (6 bases). CDR3 length: 15 amino acids. CDR1 is LGHNA and CDR2 is YSLEER in the germline V gene. V lost 0 bases and J 2 bases, leaving 11 bases between the germline ends. The CDR3 region is CASSQDELAAYEQYF. CDR3 DNA sequence: TGCGCCAGCAGCCAAGATGAACTAGCCGCCTACGAGCAGTACTTC.

The genes are TRBV29-1 and TRBJ1-3; 7 bases align to TRBD1. Germline loops: CDR1 SQVTM, CDR2 ANQGSEA. Losses at the gene ends were 5 bases for V and 2 bases for J; bases not matched to a gene: 6. The CDR3 sequence is 14 residues long. This chain's CDR3 is CSVSTTGAGNTIYF. DNA for the CDR3: TGCAGCGTTTCCACCACAGGGGCTGGAAACACCATATATTTT.

This clonotype was detected a few times. V usage is TRBV6-1 and J usage is TRBJ1-5, with D maybe TRBD1 (6 bases). This CDR3 has 15 residues. Trimming left V 4 bases short and J 2 bases short, with 12 bases between. In germline, CDR1 is MNHNS, CDR2 SASEGT. In nucleotides, the CDR3 is TGTGCCAGCAGTGGGGACACAGCTGGCAATCAGCCCCAGCATTTT. Translated, it gives CASSGDTAGNQPQHF.

The chain links TRBV9 to TRBJ2-3; D unresolved. V was cut by 3 bases and J by 0 bases, with 5 bases left in between. Germline-derived CDR1 and CDR2 are SGDLS and YYNGEE. The length of the CDR3 is 13 residues. The CDR3 spells CASSADSTDTQYF. The CDR3 bases are TGTGCCAGCAGCGCGGACAGCACAGATACGCAGTATTTT.

This clonotype was counted a few times. The CDR3 coding sequence is TGTGCCAGCAGCCCACCGGGCAGGGGACTAGCGGGACCTATTCTTGGTGAGCAGTTCTTC. This sequence encodes CASSPPGRGLAGPILGEQFF. This rearrangement joins TRBV27 to TRBJ2-1, with TRBD2 matching over 13 bases. Germline V gene lookup returns CDR1 MNHEY and CDR2 SMNVEV (reference sequence). V trimming: 6 bases; J trimming: 9 bases; junction bases outside the gene matches: 23. The CDR3 consists of 20 residues.

This chain links TRBV7-2 with TRBJ2-1; D is ambiguous. V lost 3 bases to trimming and J lost 6 bases, with 6 bases between them. Germline CDR1 and CDR2: SGHTA and FQGNSA. This CDR3 is built from 12 residues. CDR3 DNA: TGTGCCAGCAGCTTGCCGTCCAATGAGCAGTTCTTC. Its protein product is CASSLPSNEQFF.

In this sample, this clonotype turned up a few times. V gene TRBV12-3 or TRBV12-4 combines with J gene TRBJ1-2; D is undetermined. The length of the CDR3 is 14 residues. The V and J ends lost 6 bases and 2 bases respectively, with 13 bases between them. The CDR3 reads CASRAAVGNYGYTF. The CDR3 DNA follows: TGTGCCAGCAGGGCCGCCGTTGGGAACTATGGCTACACCTTC.

V is TRBV12-3 or TRBV12-4 and J is TRBJ2-7, with a weak D call TRBD2 (6 bases). V gave up 7 bases and J gave up 3 bases, with 13 bases separating them. This CDR3 has 13 residues. CDR3 residues: CASTPPGDYEQYF. The CDR3 bases are TGTGCCAGCACTCCCCCGGGAGACTACGAGCAGTACTTC.

Ten or more counts support this clonotype. The chain recombines TRBV15 with TRBJ2-1; 8 bases match TRBD1. CDR3 size: 15 residues. Germline V gene sequence: CDR1 LNHNV, CDR2 YYDKDF (reference sequence). The junction had 2 bases not matched to a gene; V was cut back by 3 bases and J by 1 base. The DNA for the CDR3 is TGTGCCACCAGCAGGGACAGGGCTTCCTACAATGAGCAGTTCTTC. Protein product: CATSRDRASYNEQFF.

This clonotype was observed at least ten times. This chain links TRBV6-5 with TRBJ2-7; tentative D call: TRBD2 (6 bases). This CDR3 spans 16 amino acids. Germline-derived CDR1 and CDR2 are MNHEY and SVGAGI. The germline V and J ends were trimmed by 0 bases and 2 bases, with 14 bases remaining between them. In DNA, the CDR3 is TGTGCCAGCAGTTACTCGAGACGGGAGAGGACCTACGAGCAGTACTTC. This encodes CASSYSRRERTYEQYF.

This chain connects TRBV4-1 to TRBJ1-6; no reliable D call. V dropped 2 bases and J dropped 0 bases, with 14 bases sitting between them. The CDR3 sequence is 18 residues long. Germline V gene sequence: CDR1 MGHRA, CDR2 YSYEKL. The CDR3 here is CASSQKRNINSYNSPLHF. CDR3 DNA: TGCGCCAGCAGCCAAAAGAGGAACATTAACTCCTATAATTCACCCCTCCACTTT.